The entry below gives a single T cell receptor (beta chain) sequence along with its context. V was pared by 11 bases and J by 5 bases, with 10 bases of the junction left unmatched. This CDR3 spans 13 amino acids. The data derive from a study of blood T cell repertoires in COVID-19. The overall study: From the United States, Italy and Spain came samples of acute and convalescent COVID-19. T cells, B-cell-depleted T cells, or PBMCs supplied cDNA or gDNA.

Under the authors' procedure: Using reference gene primer amplification, nucleated cell counts were estimated. The assay was immunoSEQ multiplex PCR, and TCRdb's table has in-frame clones only and misses some. Clone size and V and J calls were adopted from that table, with D and trimming inferred from the DNA. The sample shows around 100,000 clones, approximately 84% of them seen only once. This chain connects TRBV23-1 to TRBJ2-7; 9 bases match TRBD2. TRBV23-1 is an ORF, with its function uncertain. The sequence derives from a man aged 40-55 years with acute or convalescent COVID-19. Sequencing was performed on peripheral blood. CDR3 in DNA: TGCGCCCACCTGGCGGGAGGGCCCCACGAGCAGTACTTC. Translation: CAHLAGGPHEQYF.